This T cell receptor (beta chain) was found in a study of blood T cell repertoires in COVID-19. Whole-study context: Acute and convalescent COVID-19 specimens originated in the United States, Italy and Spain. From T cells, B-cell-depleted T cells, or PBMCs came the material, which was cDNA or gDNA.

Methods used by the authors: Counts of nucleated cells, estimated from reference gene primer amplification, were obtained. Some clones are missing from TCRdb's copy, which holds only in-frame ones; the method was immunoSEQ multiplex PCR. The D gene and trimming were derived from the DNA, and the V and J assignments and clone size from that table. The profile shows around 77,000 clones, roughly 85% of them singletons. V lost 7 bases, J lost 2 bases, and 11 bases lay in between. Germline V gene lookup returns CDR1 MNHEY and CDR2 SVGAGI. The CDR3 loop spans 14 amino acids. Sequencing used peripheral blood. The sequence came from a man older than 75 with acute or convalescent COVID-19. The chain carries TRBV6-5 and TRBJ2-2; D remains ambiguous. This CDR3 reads CASKSGQNTGELFF. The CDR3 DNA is TGTGCCAGCAAGTCGGGTCAAAACACCGGGGAGCTGTTTTTT.